This TCR beta chain emerged from a study of T cells in localized non-small cell lung cancer. Sequenced by immunoSEQ multiplex PCR; TCRdb stores in-frame clones only, minus some. This sample yields 20,000 to 25,000 clones, of which approximately 84% are seen a single time; around 2.4% belongs to the top ten. With regard to this clone: Antigen unknown.

Study-wide results and limits: Peak T cell clonality was found in uninvolved adjacent lung, exceeding tumor.

The V and J ends lost 3 bases and 2 bases respectively, with 6 bases between them. CDR3 length: 12 amino acids. Germline assignment: CDR1 SGHRS and CDR2 YFSETQ. This TCR came from a man aged 40 to 75 with stage I lung adenocarcinoma. The sample consisted of peripheral blood, taken before any cancer treatment. The chain has TRBV5-1 and TRBJ2-7; D not resolved. The CDR3 DNA follows: TGCGCCAGCAGCTCATCCACCTACGAGCAGTACTTC. This codes for CASSSSTYEQYF.